This TCR beta chain comes out of a study of T-cell memory formation after mild COVID-19. This clonotype turned up a few times. The CDR3 has 14 residues. Germline V CDR1 and CDR2: MNHEY, SMNVEV (reference sequence). V shed 4 bases and J shed 6 bases, with 12 bases lying between them. A single record per CDR3 protein comes from TCRdb applying MiXCR to the 5' RACE reads. The repertoire holds about 300,000 distinct CDR3 sequences, with approximately 19% as singletons. The TCR originated in a man in his late teens or twenties who had mild COVID-19 (a few samples of this study predate the infection). Cell type and time point are not known. Sequencing was carried out using PBMCs or a T cell subset sorted from them (not recorded which). The V gene is TRBV27, the J gene TRBJ2-2; D remains ambiguous. The CDR3 nucleotides read TGTGCCAGCAGTTCATCTAGAGGACCCGGGGAGCTGTTTTTT. It codes for CASSSSRGPGELFF.